This is a list of T cell receptor beta chains from one sample in a study of shared clonotypes between healthy human individuals. TCRdb's table, derived via immunoSEQ multiplex PCR, lists solely in-frame clones and lacks some. The sample includes approximately 340,000 clones, around four fifths of them seen just once. The sequencing sample was made of memory CD4+ T cells sorted from blood. The receptor source for this set is a man in his thirties or forties in good health. CDR3s include the opening cysteine and the closing phenylalanine or tryptophan. A D gene is named only where the DNA matches it firmly. Rows may omit the clone size; those that give it use once, few, many or a size class.

CDR3aa: CASRTGTQSSSYEQYF
CDR3nt: TGTGCCAGCAGGACCGGGACGCAAAGCAGCTCCTACGAGCAGTACTTC
v_gene: TRBV6-4
d_gene: .
abundance: .
len: 16
j_gene: TRBJ2-7

CDR3aa: CASSSRAGTGELFF
CDR3nt: TGTGCCAGCAGTTCCCGGGCGGGGACCGGGGAGCTGTTTTTT
v_gene: TRBV27
d_gene: .
abundance: .
len: 14
j_gene: TRBJ2-2

CDR3aa: CASSRLQGGGSSGANVLTF
CDR3nt: TGTGCCAGCTCACGACTACAGGGGGGCGGATCCTCTGGGGCCAACGTCCTGACTTTC
v_gene: TRBV18
d_gene: TRBD1
abundance: once
len: 19
j_gene: TRBJ2-6

CDR3aa: CASSAFRGVGGAFF
CDR3nt: TGTGCCAGCAGCGCCTTCAGGGGAGTAGGGGGAGCTTTCTTT
v_gene: TRBV9
d_gene: .
abundance: .
len: 14
j_gene: TRBJ1-1

CDR3aa: CARGASRNTGELFF
CDR3nt: TGTGCCAGGGGGGCTAGCAGGAACACCGGGGAGCTGTTTTTT
v_gene: TRBV2
d_gene: .
abundance: .
len: 14
j_gene: TRBJ2-2

CDR3aa: CASSQDLAGTYEQYF
CDR3nt: TGCGCCAGCAGCCAAGATCTTGCTGGAACCTACGAGCAGTACTTC
v_gene: TRBV4-3
d_gene: .
abundance: .
len: 15
j_gene: TRBJ2-7

CDR3aa: CASSESPSSYNEQFF
CDR3nt: TGCGCCAGCAGTGAGTCTCCAAGTTCCTACAATGAGCAGTTCTTC
v_gene: TRBV10-1
d_gene: .
abundance: many
len: 15
j_gene: TRBJ2-1

CDR3aa: CASSLYSGAYEQYF
CDR3nt: TGTGCCAGCAGCTTGTATAGCGGAGCCTACGAGCAGTACTTC
v_gene: TRBV7-9
d_gene: .
abundance: many
len: 14
j_gene: TRBJ2-7

CDR3aa: CATSIRTSGSEQYF
CDR3nt: TGTGCCACCAGCATTAGGACTAGCGGGAGCGAGCAGTACTTC
v_gene: TRBV15
d_gene: TRBD2
abundance: few
len: 14
j_gene: TRBJ2-7

CDR3aa: CASRGLADGYEQYF
CDR3nt: TGTGCCAGCAGAGGACTAGCGGACGGCTACGAGCAGTACTTC
v_gene: TRBV11-2
d_gene: TRBD2
abundance: .
len: 14
j_gene: TRBJ2-7

CDR3aa: CASSGLGAELAKNIQYF
CDR3nt: TGTGCCAGCAGTGGACTAGGGGCCGAATTAGCCAAAAACATTCAGTACTTC
v_gene: TRBV6-1
d_gene: .
abundance: .
len: 17
j_gene: TRBJ2-4

CDR3aa: CASSPKVGAGQPQHF
CDR3nt: TGTGCCAGCTCACCAAAGGTGGGGGCTGGGCAGCCCCAGCATTTT
v_gene: TRBV18
d_gene: .
abundance: .
len: 15
j_gene: TRBJ1-5

CDR3aa: CASSPGDTVNTGELFF
CDR3nt: TGCGCCAGCAGCCCCGGGGACACCGTGAACACCGGGGAGCTGTTTTTT
v_gene: TRBV5-1
d_gene: .
abundance: .
len: 16
j_gene: TRBJ2-2

CDR3aa: CASSSTGHTGELFF
CDR3nt: TGCGCCAGCAGTTCTACAGGGCACACCGGGGAGCTGTTTTTT
v_gene: TRBV10-1
d_gene: .
abundance: .
len: 14
j_gene: TRBJ2-2

CDR3aa: CASSTRTSGSGETQYF
CDR3nt: TGTGCCAGTAGTACCCGGACTAGCGGGAGCGGAGAGACCCAGTACTTC
v_gene: TRBV19
d_gene: TRBD2
abundance: .
len: 16
j_gene: TRBJ2-5

CDR3aa: CASSATGARETQYF
CDR3nt: TGTGCCAGCAGCGCGACAGGGGCGCGAGAGACCCAGTACTTC
v_gene: TRBV7-6
d_gene: TRBD1
abundance: .
len: 14
j_gene: TRBJ2-5

CDR3aa: CATLGEGYTEAFF
CDR3nt: TGTGCCACCCTGGGGGAGGGGTACACTGAAGCTTTCTTT
v_gene: TRBV10-3
d_gene: .
abundance: once
len: 13
j_gene: TRBJ1-1

CDR3aa: CASGGDYSGTQYF
CDR3nt: TGTGCTAGTGGCGGCGACTACTCCGGGACGCAGTATTTT
v_gene: TRBV12-5
d_gene: .
abundance: once
len: 13
j_gene: TRBJ2-3

CDR3aa: CASSYFQGEPQHF
CDR3nt: TGTGCCAGCAGTTACTTCCAGGGAGAACCCCAGCATTTT
v_gene: TRBV6-5
d_gene: .
abundance: .
len: 13
j_gene: TRBJ1-5